The present T cell receptor beta chain was sequenced within a study of T cells after yellow fever vaccination. Study details: For low cell numbers, libraries were made with SMART-Seq v4 Ultra Low Input.

The study's findings and limits: The secondary response was weaker, and its peak arrived faster, on day 5 versus 15. Overlap between CD4 and CD8 compartments was detected for a small share of clonotypes.

CDR1 SGHVS and CDR2 FNYEAQ come from the germline V gene. CDR3 length equals 16 residues. V dropped 2 bases and J dropped 3 bases, with 17 bases sitting between them. TCRdb reprocessed the 5' RACE reads with MiXCR, giving one entry per CDR3 protein. The sample contains about 340,000 distinct CDR3 sequences, roughly an eighth of which appear only once. Concerning this clonotype: Its antigen is unknown.

This receptor was identified in a man in his late teens or twenties who received the YFV17D yellow fever vaccine. The chain joins TRBV7-6 to TRBJ2-7, with D perhaps matching TRBD1 or TRBD2 (5 bases each). Sequenced here: CD4+ T cells sorted from PBMCs, sampled 15 days after the yellow fever booster vaccination. CDR3 in DNA: TGTGCCAGCAGCTTATGGGGTACGGGGCAGGGCTACGAGCAGTACTTC. It is translated as CASSLWGTGQGYEQYF. The full variable domain, its missing parts supplied by reference TRBV7-6 and TRBJ2-7, is GAGVSQSPRYKVTKRGQDVALRCDPISGHVSLYWYRQALGQGPEFLTYFNYEAQQDKSGLPNDRFSAERPEGSISTLTIQRTEQRDSAMYRCASSLWGTGQGYEQYFGPGTRLTVT.